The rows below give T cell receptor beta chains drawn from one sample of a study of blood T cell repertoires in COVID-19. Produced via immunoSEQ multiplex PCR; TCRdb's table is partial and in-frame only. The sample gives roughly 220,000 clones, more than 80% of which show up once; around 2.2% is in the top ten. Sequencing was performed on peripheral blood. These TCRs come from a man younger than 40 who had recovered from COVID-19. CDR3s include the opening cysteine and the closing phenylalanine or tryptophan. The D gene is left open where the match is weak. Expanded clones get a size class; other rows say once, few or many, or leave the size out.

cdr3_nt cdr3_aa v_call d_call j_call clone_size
TGTGCCAGCAGCTCCGGGACAGGGGGGTACGAGCAGTACTTC CASSSGTGGYEQYF TRBV7-2 TRBD1 TRBJ2-7 once
TGTGCCAGTAGTATCGCGAGGAGCTCTGGAAACACCATATATTTT CASSIARSSGNTIYF TRBV19 - TRBJ1-3 -
TGCGCCAGCAGCTTGACTGGACAGGGAGGGACTGGGGCCAACGTCCTGACTTTC CASSLTGQGGTGANVLTF TRBV5-1 - TRBJ2-6 few
TGCGCCAGCAGCGCACAGGTGGCCGTGGGCACTGAAGCTTTCTTT CASSAQVAVGTEAFF TRBV5-1 - TRBJ1-1 -
TGCGCCAGCAGTGAGTCGAGACAGGTGATCTCTGGAAACACCATATATTTT CASSESRQVISGNTIYF TRBV10-2 - TRBJ1-3 -
TGTGCAAGTCTTAAGAATGAATCGGGTCGCAATCAGCCCCAGCATTTT CASLKNESGRNQPQHF TRBV12-2 - TRBJ1-5 -
TGTGCCAGTACCCCAACGGGGGACTCTGGAAACACCATATATTTT CASTPTGDSGNTIYF TRBV19 - TRBJ1-3 -
TGTGCCAGCAGCTTAGTGGGGGCAGTCTACGAGCAGTACTTC CASSLVGAVYEQYF TRBV7-2 - TRBJ2-7 -
TGTGCCAGCAGTAGGACAGAGGGCATTCAGTACTTC CASSRTEGIQYF TRBV2 - TRBJ2-4 -
TGCGCCAGCAGCTATCCCAGGGGCGGGGGCGAAGAGACCCAGTACTTC CASSYPRGGGEETQYF TRBV5-1 - TRBJ2-5 -
TGTGCCAGTAGTAATTTAGGGGACAGGGCAGCGAACACTGAAGCTTTCTTT CASSNLGDRAANTEAFF TRBV19 TRBD1 TRBJ1-1 -
TGTGCCAGCAGTTCCAAAGGGACTCCGGGAAGGTACTTC CASSSKGTPGRYF TRBV27 - TRBJ2-7 -
TGTGCCAGCAGCGGGGACTACCAAGAGACCCAGTACTTC CASSGDYQETQYF TRBV3-1/TRBV3-2 - TRBJ2-5 -
TGTGCCAGCATGCCGGGACAGGGGTTCCAATCCGAGCAGTTCTTC CASMPGQGFQSEQFF TRBV5-4 TRBD1 TRBJ2-1 -
TGTGCCATCCGTCCGGGGGAGAGAAATGAAAAACTGTTTTTT CAIRPGERNEKLFF TRBV10-3 - TRBJ1-4 -
TGTGCCAGCAGTCCTACAGGGGGCTCTGCCAAAAACATTCAGTACTTC CASSPTGGSAKNIQYF TRBV28 TRBD1 TRBJ2-4 -
TGTGCCAGCTCACCAAGCCAGGCGAGCAATCAGCCCCAGCATTTT CASSPSQASNQPQHF TRBV18 - TRBJ1-5 -
TGTGCCAGCGCAATGGTGGCGGACAGGGTGAAAGAGACCCAGTACTTC CASAMVADRVKETQYF TRBV7-8 TRBD1 TRBJ2-5 -
TGTGCCAGCTCACCAAGGTCAGGGGGCTTCTACGAGCAGTACTTC CASSPRSGGFYEQYF TRBV18 TRBD1 TRBJ2-7 -
TGTGCCAGCAGCTTAGGGCTATGGGGACAGGGGTACAATGAGCAGTTCTTC CASSLGLWGQGYNEQFF TRBV7-2 TRBD1 TRBJ2-1 -
TGCGCCAGCAGCTGGACAGGGGCCCTAATCCAAGAGACCCAGTACTTC CASSWTGALIQETQYF TRBV5-1 TRBD1 TRBJ2-5 -
TGCGCCAGCAGTCACGGGGTAAGCGAGCAGTACTTC CASSHGVSEQYF TRBV23-1 - TRBJ2-7 -
TGTGCCAGCAGCTTGGTACTAGCGCCCTACGAGCAGTACTTC CASSLVLAPYEQYF TRBV5-4 TRBD2 TRBJ2-7 -
TGTGCCAGCACCCCGGGGGGGGCATGGACTGAAGCTTTCTTT CASTPGGAWTEAFF TRBV7-6 - TRBJ1-1 -
TGTGCCAGTAGTAGCGAGGACAGGCTTTTCGAGCAGTTCTTC CASSSEDRLFEQFF TRBV19 TRBD1 TRBJ2-1 -
TGCGCCAGCAGCCCGTATCCCGGGACAGGGAGCGACACTGAAGCTTTCTTT CASSPYPGTGSDTEAFF TRBV4-3 TRBD1 TRBJ1-1 -
TGTGCCAGCAGCTTGCGGGGGCTTTCCTACGAGCAGTACTTC CASSLRGLSYEQYF TRBV11-3 - TRBJ2-7 -
TGTGCCAGCAGTTACGTCTATGCGAACACCGGGGAGCTGTTTTTT CASSYVYANTGELFF TRBV6-2/TRBV6-3 - TRBJ2-2 -
TGTGCCAGCATGACCGGGACAGGGAAACGCGAGCAGTACTTC CASMTGTGKREQYF TRBV2 TRBD1 TRBJ2-7 -
TGTGCCAGCAGCTACGACAGGAAGAACTATGGCTACACCTTC CASSYDRKNYGYTF TRBV5-6 - TRBJ1-2 -
TGCGCCAGCAGCTTGGGACAGGGGGCCAGAGAGACCCAGTACTTC CASSLGQGARETQYF TRBV5-1 TRBD1 TRBJ2-5 -
TGCGCCAGCAGGCGGGATGAAAAACTGTTTTTT CASRRDEKLFF TRBV5-1 - TRBJ1-4 -
TGCGCCAGCAGCTCCACCGGCACCAGCCGACTAGGCTATGGCTACACCTTC CASSSTGTSRLGYGYTF TRBV5-1 - TRBJ1-2 -